A single sample gave rise to the 9 T cell receptor beta chains below, sequenced in a study of blood T cell repertoires in COVID-19. Profiling relied on immunoSEQ multiplex PCR, and the TCRdb table lists in-frame clones only, not all of them. The sample gives 200,000 to 250,000 clones, roughly 83% of which show up once; 2% to 2.5% is in the top ten. Specimen: PBMCs or T cells enriched from blood (not recorded which). The receptors stem from a woman in her fifties or sixties who had recovered from COVID-19.

The V and J genes are TRBV7-9 and TRBJ1-4, with D possibly being TRBD1 (6 bases). In germline, CDR1 is SEHNR, CDR2 FQNEAQ (reference sequence). CDR3 size: 15 residues. With 6 bases removed from V and 8 bases from J, the gap between germline ends came to 19 bases. CDR3 amino acids: CASRHGTGIGEKLFF. The CDR3 region has the DNA TGTGCCAGCAGACATGGAACAGGGATCGGAGAAAAACTGTTTTTT.

The V call is TRBV11-2, the J call TRBJ1-3, with D possibly being TRBD1 (6 bases). V was clipped by 5 bases and J by 2 bases, with 16 bases between them. The CDR3 spans 16 residues. Germline CDR1 reads SGHAT; CDR2 reads FQNNGV. Written as DNA, the CDR3 is TGTGCCAGCAGCACTCCCTCCGCAGGGGCTGGAAACACCATATATTTT. It encodes CASSTPSAGAGNTIYF.

The V and J genes are TRBV27 and TRBJ1-6, with D perhaps TRBD1 (5 bases). The CDR3 runs to 14 residues. Germline assignment: CDR1 MNHEY and CDR2 SMNVEV (reference sequence). With 9 bases removed from V and 1 base from J, the gap between germline ends came to 10 bases. The DNA for the CDR3 is TGTGCCAGTACCAGGGTGTCCTATAATTCACCCCTCCACTTT. It yields the protein CASTRVSYNSPLHF.

V is TRBV7-9 and J is TRBJ2-5; 14 positions agree with TRBD2. The CDR3 has 17 amino acids. The V and J ends lost 5 bases and 2 bases, in that order; junction bases with no gene match: 7. Per the germline V gene, CDR1 is SEHNR and CDR2 is FQNEAQ (reference sequence). CDR3 in DNA: TGTGCCAGCAGCAACCGACTAGCGGGAGGGGGGCAAGAGACCCAGTACTTC. Its translation: CASSNRLAGGGQETQYF.

This clone was seen only a few times. This chain joins TRBV29-1 and TRBJ1-2; D unclear. This CDR3 spans 13 amino acids. Trimming took off 4 bases at V and 3 bases at J, with 12 bases between the two ends. Germline V lookup: CDR1 SQVTM, CDR2 ANQGSEA. Here the CDR3 reads CSVVSLGDYGYTF. As DNA, the CDR3 is TGCAGCGTTGTGTCCCTCGGGGACTATGGCTACACCTTC.

This clone was seen a single time. This chain connects TRBV24-1 to TRBJ2-5, with TRBD2 matching over 14 bases. Germline trimming cut 2 bases from V and 4 bases from J; bases unmatched to any gene: 8. This CDR3 contains 18 residues. The germline V gene encodes CDR1 KGHDR and CDR2 SFDVKD. CDR3 in amino acids: CATSDWEPGLAGAETQYF. CDR3 DNA sequence: TGTGCCACCAGTGATTGGGAACCGGGACTAGCGGGGGCAGAGACCCAGTACTTC.

The rearrangement joins TRBV10-3 to TRBJ2-1, with D possibly matching TRBD2 (5 bases). Deletions cut 0 bases from V and 11 bases from J, with 32 bases between. Germline V gene data show CDR1 as ENHRY and CDR2 as SYGVKD. CDR3 length equals 20 residues. The CDR3 DNA sequence: TGTGCCATCAGTGAGTCGACGACTATCATTACAGTCGACTTTTCCGAAAAGCAGTTCTTC. Translating it yields CAISESTTIITVDFSEKQFF.

This chain links TRBV18 with TRBJ2-5; TRBD1 is a possible D gene (6 bases). V lost 3 bases, J lost 4 bases, and 15 bases lay in between. The CDR3 loop spans 15 amino acids. CDR1 KGHSH and CDR2 LQKENI come from the germline V gene. CDR3 DNA: TGTGCCAGCTCACCCGTAGCAGGGGCTGGAGAGACCCAGTACTTC. Translation gives CASSPVAGAGETQYF.

V and J are TRBV6-6 and TRBJ1-4; a possible D gene is TRBD1 (6 bases). The CDR3 has 15 amino acids. CDR1 MNHNY and CDR2 SVGAGI come from the germline V gene (reference sequence). V lost 4 bases, J lost 7 bases, and 16 bases lay in between. The CDR3 DNA reads as TGTGCCAGCAGTTCGAAACAGGGAAGCGGTGAAAAACTGTTTTTT. This encodes CASSSKQGSGEKLFF.